The TCR beta chain described here comes from a study of PD-1 blockade in mismatch repair-deficient tumors. About the research overall: All were previously treated, progressing patients with approximately 11 mismatch repair-deficient cancer types.

Time point reported: approximately ten-day in vitro stimulation with candidate mutation-associated neoantigen peptide 1. TCR sequencing covered a few patients who responded to pembrolizumab. A roughly ten-day in vitro culture was run per each of seven reactive peptides. The V gene end was trimmed by 5 bases and the J gene end by 2 bases; junction bases not matched to a gene: 4. Per germline, CDR1 SGHAT and CDR2 FQNNGV. The CDR3 has 15 residues. Study results and caveats: Rapid post-treatment expansion, then contraction, generally preceding radiologic response, marked tumor-resident clones.

Only in-frame clones appear in the TCRdb table, and some are missing; sequencing was by immunoSEQ multiplex PCR. The profile shows approximately 8,300 clones, roughly 90% of them singletons. As to this clone: The antigen remains unidentified.

The chain combines TRBV11-2 with TRBJ2-3; 10 positions agree with TRBD2. The sequence was obtained from an adult with mismatch repair-deficient cancer. The material sequenced was cells cultured in vitro, taken from a patient treated with pembrolizumab. CDR3 sequence (DNA): TGTGCCAGCAGCAAGACTAGCGGGTTCACAGATACGCAGTATTTT. This sequence encodes CASSKTSGFTDTQYF.